This TCR beta chain was observed in a study of vaccination and CD4 T cells after COVID-19. The Oncomine TCR Beta short-read assay generated sequence data from the DNA of cultured CD4+ T cells. TCRdb re-called the PCR reads through MiXCR, storing one row per CDR3 protein. The repertoire holds more than 6,500 distinct CDR3 sequences, with 73% as singletons. A word on this clonotype: What it binds is unknown.

Treatment of the sample: roughly 10-day PBMC culture with coronavirus spike peptide pools or control peptides (ViraFEST assay). The receptor comes from a human donor who had recovered from COVID-19. Sequenced input: CD4+ T cells from blood, cultured in vitro.

In nucleotides, the CDR3 is TGTGCCAGCAGCTTAGCGGCAGGAGTCAATCAGCCCCAGCATTTT. This sequence encodes CASSLAAGVNQPQHF. The chain links TRBV7-8 to TRBJ1-5; unclear D gene. CDR1 and CDR2 from the germline V gene are SGHVS and FQNEAQ. Between the trimmed V and J ends, which lost 0 bases and 3 bases, there was a span of 9 bases. CDR3 length: 15 amino acids.